This TCR beta chain was captured in a study of blood T cells in healthy people across ages. As concerns this clonotype: The antigen remains unidentified.

Overall study results and limits: Diversity estimates drawn from one million T cells were deemed underestimates.

Germline V lookup: CDR1 LGHNA, CDR2 YNFKEQ. The length of the CDR3 is 15 residues. It was with a sample-barcoded 5' primer and a J-beta primer mix that a second PCR of about 6 to 12 cycles was run. TCRdb analysed the 5' RACE reads with MiXCR anew, one entry per CDR3 protein. The sample includes 750,000 to 850,000 distinct CDR3 sequences, around 25% seen only once; the top ten take under 4.5%. The same specimen was also included in a second study, on T cells of mothers and their children. This second study says: Healthy Caucasian mothers, a few in number, and their six children were the donors. Slightly higher overlap, not significant, was seen in related mother-child pairs than in unrelated pairs. Persistent microchimeric T cell clones were sought, and none were detected.

The receptor was derived from a boy aged 5-17 years in good health. The sequencing sample was made of blood. The genes are TRBV4-2 and TRBJ2-7; tentatively, D is TRBD1 (6 bases). With the DNA end fitting TRBJ2-5 better, the J assignment may be wrong. This CDR3 reads CASSQEFQGWETQYF. CDR3 nucleotide sequence: TGTGCCAGCAGCCAAGAGTTCCAGGGGTGGGAGACCCAGTACTTC.